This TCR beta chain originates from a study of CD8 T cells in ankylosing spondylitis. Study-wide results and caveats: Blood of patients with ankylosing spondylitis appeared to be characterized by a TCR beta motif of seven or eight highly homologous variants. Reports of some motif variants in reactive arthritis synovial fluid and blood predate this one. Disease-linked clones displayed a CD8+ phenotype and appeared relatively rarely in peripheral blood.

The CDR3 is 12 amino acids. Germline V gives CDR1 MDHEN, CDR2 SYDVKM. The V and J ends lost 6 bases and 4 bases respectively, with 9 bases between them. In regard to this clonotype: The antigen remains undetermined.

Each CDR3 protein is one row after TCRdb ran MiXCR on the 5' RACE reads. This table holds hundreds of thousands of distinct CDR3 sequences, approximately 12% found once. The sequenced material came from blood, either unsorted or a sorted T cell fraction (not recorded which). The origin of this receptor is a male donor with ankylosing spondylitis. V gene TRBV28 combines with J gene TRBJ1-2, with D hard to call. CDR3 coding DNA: TGTGCCAGCAGCCTCCTATCCTATGGCTACACCTTC. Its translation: CASSLLSYGYTF.